A single sample is the source of the 6 T cell receptor beta chains below, sequenced in a study of cytomegalovirus exposure and HLA in healthy donors. PCR involved 60 Vbeta and 13 Jbeta primers. This table comes from immunoSEQ multiplex PCR, and its TCRdb copy is limited to in-frame clones, with some not included. The profile covers 130,000 to 150,000 clones, with around three quarters appearing a single time and 3% taken by the ten largest. Sequenced sample: PBMCs. The receptors shown here come from a man aged 40-50 years in good health and CMV-seropositive.

The chain combines TRBV5-8 with TRBJ2-7; perhaps TRBD2 as D (6 bases). Germline-derived CDR1 and CDR2 are SGHTS and YDEGEE. The CDR3 loop spans 13 amino acids. V lost 0 bases, J lost 10 bases, and 14 bases lay in between. In nucleotides, the CDR3 is TGTGCCAGCAGCTTGGTGGTTTTGGGGGGACAGTACTTC. It encodes CASSLVVLGGQYF.

This chain connects TRBV11-2 to TRBJ2-7; D is possibly TRBD1 (6 bases). The germline V gene encodes CDR1 SGHAT and CDR2 FQNNGV. CDR3 length: 14 residues. Trimming stripped 5 bases from V and 3 bases from J, with 14 bases between. This CDR3 reads CASSTPGQFYEQYF. The CDR3 DNA reads TGTGCCAGCAGCACCCCGGGACAATTCTACGAGCAGTACTTC.

This clone was seen only once. This chain connects TRBV21-1 to TRBJ2-2; the table's D call TRBD2 went unverified against the DNA. TRBV21-1 counts as a pseudogene. The CDR3 runs to 16 residues. CDR3 sequence: CASSKGEREGVGELFF. The CDR3 DNA reads as TGTGCCAGCAGCAAGGGAGAGCGGGAAGGTGTCGGGGAGCTGTTTTTT.

This clone showed up just a few times. The chain employs TRBV7-2 and TRBJ1-2; 10 bases agree with TRBD1. The V and J ends lost 5 bases and 8 bases, in that order; junction bases with no gene match: 5. CDR3 length equals 13 residues. Germline-derived CDR1 and CDR2 are SGHTA and FQGNSA. In DNA form, the CDR3 reads TGTGCCAGCAGCCAGACAGGGGGCTGGGGCTACACCTTC. This codes for CASSQTGGWGYTF.

This chain uses TRBV28 with TRBJ1-2, with TRBD1 matching 7 bases. The germline CDR1 and CDR2 sequences are MDHEN and SYDVKM. The CDR3 consists of 12 residues. The ends lost 6 bases at V and 6 bases at J; junction bases unmatched: 4. This CDR3 reads CASRTGMDGYTF. CDR3 in DNA: TGTGCCAGCAGGACAGGGATGGATGGCTACACCTTC.

J is TRBJ1-1 and V is TRBV19; TRBD1 matches at 9 bases. The CDR3 has 15 residues. Trimming at V came to 3 bases and at J to 5 bases, leaving 7 bases not matched to a gene. CDR1 and CDR2 (germline): LNHDA, SQIVND (reference sequence). CDR3: CASSMTGGAGTEAFF. CDR3 coding DNA: TGTGCCAGTAGTATGACAGGGGGAGCAGGGACTGAAGCTTTCTTT. The full variable domain, with the rest looked up from reference TRBV19 and TRBJ1-1, is DGGITQSPKYLFRKEGQNVTLSCEQNLNHDAMYWYRQDPGQGLRLIYYSQIVNDFQKGDIAEGYSVSREKKESFPLTVTSAQKNPTAFYLCASSMTGGAGTEAFFGQGTRLTVV.